A selection of T cell receptor beta chains follows, all from one sample in a study of shared clonotypes between healthy human individuals. Measured with immunoSEQ multiplex PCR; TCRdb has only the in-frame clones, and not every one. The table records some 1,400,000 clones, approximately 96% of them present only once. The sample was naive CD4+ T cells sorted from blood. The receptor set was obtained from a man aged 25 to 40 in good health. The conserved cysteine and the conserved F or W are not part of the CDR3 here. The D gene is left open where the match is weak.

CDR3aa: ASRTGGTGANVLT; j_gene: TRBJ2-6; d_gene: TRBD1; v_gene: TRBV6-6
CDR3aa: ASSPPGGGIVEQF; j_gene: TRBJ2-1; d_gene: TRBD2; v_gene: TRBV18
CDR3aa: ASSQGRGRGAKNIQY; j_gene: TRBJ2-4; d_gene: -; v_gene: TRBV4-3
CDR3aa: AGLVAANSYEQY; j_gene: TRBJ2-7; d_gene: -; v_gene: TRBV30
CDR3aa: ASSSAGTSGRYSYEQY; j_gene: TRBJ2-7; d_gene: TRBD2; v_gene: TRBV27
CDR3aa: ATSRDRGGSYNEQF; j_gene: TRBJ2-1; d_gene: -; v_gene: TRBV15
CDR3aa: ASSKGTAQETQY; j_gene: TRBJ2-5; d_gene: TRBD1; v_gene: TRBV19
CDR3aa: ASSLGTGTSRTQY; j_gene: TRBJ2-5; d_gene: TRBD2; v_gene: TRBV7-9
CDR3aa: ASRKAGGINEQF; j_gene: TRBJ2-1; d_gene: TRBD2; v_gene: TRBV27
CDR3aa: ASSARRSLGNIQY; j_gene: TRBJ2-4; d_gene: -; v_gene: TRBV5-1
CDR3aa: ASTAVAQGGSEQY; j_gene: TRBJ2-7; d_gene: TRBD1; v_gene: TRBV7-2
CDR3aa: ASSFPGTGESYNEQF; j_gene: TRBJ2-1; d_gene: TRBD1; v_gene: TRBV28
CDR3aa: ASRKEGIYGYT; j_gene: TRBJ1-2; d_gene: -; v_gene: TRBV27
CDR3aa: ASSAGLGSYEQY; j_gene: TRBJ2-7; d_gene: -; v_gene: TRBV6-1
CDR3aa: ASSARGYRAGVRNEQF; j_gene: TRBJ2-1; d_gene: -; v_gene: TRBV21-1
CDR3aa: ASSVGLAEETQY; j_gene: TRBJ2-5; d_gene: -; v_gene: TRBV9
CDR3aa: ASSYSGQTSYEQY; j_gene: TRBJ2-7; d_gene: TRBD1; v_gene: TRBV6-5
CDR3aa: ASSVAGGGVGDEQF; j_gene: TRBJ2-1; d_gene: TRBD2; v_gene: TRBV9
CDR3aa: ASSSSGSFYNEQF; j_gene: TRBJ2-1; d_gene: TRBD2; v_gene: TRBV6-5
CDR3aa: ASSISLAGPGNEQF; j_gene: TRBJ2-1; d_gene: TRBD2; v_gene: TRBV19
CDR3aa: ASSLMLAGGTDTQY; j_gene: TRBJ2-3; d_gene: TRBD2; v_gene: TRBV27
CDR3aa: ATSRGTPSGGFEQY; j_gene: TRBJ2-7; d_gene: TRBD2; v_gene: TRBV15
CDR3aa: ASKGGSQPYEQY; j_gene: TRBJ2-7; d_gene: -; v_gene: TRBV7-2
CDR3aa: ASSFGGGYIRDTEAF; j_gene: TRBJ1-1; d_gene: TRBD1; v_gene: TRBV27
CDR3aa: ASSIRGLENTEAF; j_gene: TRBJ1-1; d_gene: TRBD1; v_gene: TRBV19
CDR3aa: ATSRDTTGGGAF; j_gene: TRBJ1-1; d_gene: -; v_gene: TRBV15
CDR3aa: ASSSSPHREGSYNEQF; j_gene: TRBJ2-1; d_gene: -; v_gene: TRBV28
CDR3aa: ASSLGREKSYEQY; j_gene: TRBJ2-7; d_gene: TRBD2; v_gene: TRBV5-4
CDR3aa: ASSLGEREPNEQF; j_gene: TRBJ2-1; d_gene: TRBD2; v_gene: TRBV7-9
CDR3aa: SVDTGTNEKLF; j_gene: TRBJ1-4; d_gene: -; v_gene: TRBV29-1
CDR3aa: ASSLFGAGGSYNEQF; j_gene: TRBJ2-1; d_gene: TRBD2; v_gene: TRBV7-2
CDR3aa: AITSGVDNQPQH; j_gene: TRBJ1-5; d_gene: -; v_gene: TRBV10-3
CDR3aa: ATSRGTETDGYT; j_gene: TRBJ1-2; d_gene: -; v_gene: TRBV15
CDR3aa: ASSVTSGSLNNEQF; j_gene: TRBJ2-1; d_gene: TRBD2; v_gene: TRBV11-2
CDR3aa: ASSLAGGQGRPKNIQY; j_gene: TRBJ2-4; d_gene: TRBD1; v_gene: TRBV7-8
CDR3aa: AWNLGGDTQY; j_gene: TRBJ2-3; d_gene: -; v_gene: TRBV30
CDR3aa: ASSPDPSSGANVLT; j_gene: TRBJ2-6; d_gene: -; v_gene: TRBV5-1
CDR3aa: ASQTPLAGKNEQF; j_gene: TRBJ2-1; d_gene: TRBD2; v_gene: TRBV5-4
CDR3aa: ATSLTSEKY; j_gene: TRBJ2-7; d_gene: TRBD2; v_gene: TRBV15
CDR3aa: ASSPHTGTGELF; j_gene: TRBJ2-2; d_gene: -; v_gene: TRBV5-1
CDR3aa: ASSQVAGLGYEQY; j_gene: TRBJ2-7; d_gene: TRBD2; v_gene: TRBV4-1
CDR3aa: ASSLVSGLEAF; j_gene: TRBJ1-1; d_gene: -; v_gene: TRBV7-2
CDR3aa: AWSVSRHEAF; j_gene: TRBJ1-1; d_gene: -; v_gene: TRBV30
CDR3aa: ASSFGGFNTEAF; j_gene: TRBJ1-1; d_gene: -; v_gene: TRBV25-1
CDR3aa: ATRGGTDTQY; j_gene: TRBJ2-3; d_gene: -; v_gene: TRBV6-5
CDR3aa: ASSLGAGELF; j_gene: TRBJ2-2; d_gene: -; v_gene: TRBV7-3
CDR3aa: ASSIDKGTEAF; j_gene: TRBJ1-1; d_gene: -; v_gene: TRBV19
CDR3aa: ASSYSSGRGNYEQY; j_gene: TRBJ2-7; d_gene: -; v_gene: TRBV6-6
CDR3aa: ASSQDRVQPQH; j_gene: TRBJ1-5; d_gene: TRBD1; v_gene: TRBV18
CDR3aa: ASRQWGANTGELF; j_gene: TRBJ2-2; d_gene: -; v_gene: TRBV2
CDR3aa: ASSIRQGRLSYEQY; j_gene: TRBJ2-7; d_gene: TRBD1; v_gene: TRBV19